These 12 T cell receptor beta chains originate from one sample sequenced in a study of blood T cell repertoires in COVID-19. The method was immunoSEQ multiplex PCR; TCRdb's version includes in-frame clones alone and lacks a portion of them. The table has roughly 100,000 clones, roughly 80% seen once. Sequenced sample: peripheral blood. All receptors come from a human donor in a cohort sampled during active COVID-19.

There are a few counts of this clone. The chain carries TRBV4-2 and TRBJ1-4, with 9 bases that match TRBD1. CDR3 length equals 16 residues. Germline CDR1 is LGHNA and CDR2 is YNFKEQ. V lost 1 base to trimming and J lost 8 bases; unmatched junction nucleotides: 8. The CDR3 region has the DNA TGTGCCAGCAGCCAAGGGGTACAGGGGGCAGAGGAAAAACTGTTTTTT. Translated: CASSQGVQGAEEKLFF.

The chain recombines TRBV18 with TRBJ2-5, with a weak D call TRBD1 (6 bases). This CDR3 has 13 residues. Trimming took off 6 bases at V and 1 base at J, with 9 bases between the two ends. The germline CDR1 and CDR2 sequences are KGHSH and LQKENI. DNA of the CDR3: TGTGCCAGCTCCCGGACAGCCCAAGAGACCCAGTACTTC. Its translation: CASSRTAQETQYF.

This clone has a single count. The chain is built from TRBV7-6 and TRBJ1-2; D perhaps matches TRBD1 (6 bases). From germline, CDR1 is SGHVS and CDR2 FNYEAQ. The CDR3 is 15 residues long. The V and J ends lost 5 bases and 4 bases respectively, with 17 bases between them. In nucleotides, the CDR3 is TGTGCCAGCAGCAAAGAGGGGGGGAGGACCTATGGCTACACCTTC. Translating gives CASSKEGGRTYGYTF.

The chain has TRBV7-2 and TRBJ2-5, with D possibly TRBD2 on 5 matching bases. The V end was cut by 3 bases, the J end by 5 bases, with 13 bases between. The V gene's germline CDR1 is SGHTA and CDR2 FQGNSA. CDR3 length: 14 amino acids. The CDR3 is CASSFTGIRETQYF. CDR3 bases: TGTGCCAGCAGCTTTACCGGGATCCGGGAGACCCAGTACTTC.

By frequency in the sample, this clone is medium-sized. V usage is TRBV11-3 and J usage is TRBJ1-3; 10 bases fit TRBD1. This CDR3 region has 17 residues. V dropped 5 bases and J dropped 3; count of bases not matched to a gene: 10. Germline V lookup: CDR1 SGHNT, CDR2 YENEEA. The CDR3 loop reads CASSALTGGIVGNTIYF. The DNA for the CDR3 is TGTGCCAGCAGCGCCCTGACAGGGGGCATTGTTGGAAACACCATATATTTT.

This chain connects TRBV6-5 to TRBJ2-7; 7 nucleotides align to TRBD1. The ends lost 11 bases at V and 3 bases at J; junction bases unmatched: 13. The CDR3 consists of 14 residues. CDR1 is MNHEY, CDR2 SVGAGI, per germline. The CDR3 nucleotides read TGTGCCCACTCGGCATCGGGACAGTTCTACGAGCAGTACTTC. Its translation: CAHSASGQFYEQYF.

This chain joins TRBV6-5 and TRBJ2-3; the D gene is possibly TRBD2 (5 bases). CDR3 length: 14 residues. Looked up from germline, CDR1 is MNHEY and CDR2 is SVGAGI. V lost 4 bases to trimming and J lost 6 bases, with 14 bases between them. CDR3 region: CASSLELASDTQYF. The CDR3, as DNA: TGTGCCAGCAGTTTAGAGCTAGCTTCGGATACGCAGTATTTT.

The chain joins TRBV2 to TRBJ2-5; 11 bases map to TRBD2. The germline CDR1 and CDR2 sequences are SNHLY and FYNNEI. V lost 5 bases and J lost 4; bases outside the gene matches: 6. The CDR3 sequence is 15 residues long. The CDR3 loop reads CASSTGLADGETQYF. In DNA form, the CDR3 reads TGTGCCAGCAGTACGGGACTAGCGGACGGAGAGACCCAGTACTTC.

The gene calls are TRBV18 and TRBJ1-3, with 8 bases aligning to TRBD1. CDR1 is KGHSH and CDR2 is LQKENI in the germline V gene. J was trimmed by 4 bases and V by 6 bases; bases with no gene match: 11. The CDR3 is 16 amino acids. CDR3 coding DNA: TGTGCCAGCTCCCCTAACGGACAGGGCGAAGGAAACACCATATATTTT. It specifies CASSPNGQGEGNTIYF.

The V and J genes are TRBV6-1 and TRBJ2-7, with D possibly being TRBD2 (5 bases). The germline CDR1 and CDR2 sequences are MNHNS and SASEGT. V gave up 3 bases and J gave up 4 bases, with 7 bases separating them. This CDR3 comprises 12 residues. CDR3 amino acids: CASSEGEYEQYF. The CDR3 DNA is TGTGCCAGCAGTGAGGGAGAGTACGAGCAGTACTTC.

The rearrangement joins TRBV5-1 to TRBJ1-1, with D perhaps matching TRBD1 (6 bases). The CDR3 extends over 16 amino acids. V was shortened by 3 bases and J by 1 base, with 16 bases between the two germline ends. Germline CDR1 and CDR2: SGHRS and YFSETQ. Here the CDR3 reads CASSSGTMAANTEAFF. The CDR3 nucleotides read TGCGCCAGCAGCTCTGGGACAATGGCGGCGAACACTGAAGCTTTCTTT.

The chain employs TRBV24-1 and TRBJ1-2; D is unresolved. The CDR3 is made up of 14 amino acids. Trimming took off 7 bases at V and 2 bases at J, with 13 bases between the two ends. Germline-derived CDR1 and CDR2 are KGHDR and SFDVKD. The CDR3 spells CATSGRAPNYGYTF. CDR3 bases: TGTGCCACCAGCGGGAGGGCCCCGAACTATGGCTACACCTTC.